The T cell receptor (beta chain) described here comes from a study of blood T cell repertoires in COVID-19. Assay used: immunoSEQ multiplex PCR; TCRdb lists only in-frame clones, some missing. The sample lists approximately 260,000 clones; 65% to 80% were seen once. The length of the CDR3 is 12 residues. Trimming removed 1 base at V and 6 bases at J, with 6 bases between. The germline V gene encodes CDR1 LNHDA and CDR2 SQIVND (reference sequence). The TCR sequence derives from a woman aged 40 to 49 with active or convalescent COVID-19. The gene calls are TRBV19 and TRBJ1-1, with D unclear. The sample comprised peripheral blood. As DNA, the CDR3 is TGTGCCAGTAGTATAGGCGTATCTGAAGCTTTCTTT. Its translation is CASSIGVSEAFF.